The 18 T cell receptor beta chains listed next were all sequenced from one sample in a study of persistence of HIV-infected CD4 T cells. Antigen specificity for these receptors is unknown. The libraries were made with immunoSEQ version 4 in survey mode. The repertoire was sequenced with immunoSEQ multiplex PCR; TCRdb's copy has only in-frame clones and lacks some. Here the sample spans 64,000 or so clones, over 60% being singletons. The stimulus was an HIV-1 Gag 15-mer peptide pool, 1 ug/peptide/mL. CD40L-negative CD69-negative CD45RO-high memory CD4+ T cells were sorted as populations depleted of antigen-responding cells. The sequenced sample was CD4+ T cells sorted from PBMCs after roughly 18-hour stimulation, obtained from a patient who received antiretroviral therapy. These receptors all stem from an adult man with HIV who was CMV-seropositive.

J is TRBJ1-4 and V is TRBV7-8, with D unclear. The CDR3 extends over 15 amino acids. Trimming removed 0 bases from V and 0 bases from J, with 5 bases in between. Looked up from germline, CDR1 is SGHVS and CDR2 is FQNEAQ. The CDR3 nucleotides read TGTGCCAGCAGCTTAGCGGCAGCAACTAATGAAAAACTGTTTTTT. It is translated as CASSLAAATNEKLFF.

This chain links TRBV5-1 with TRBJ2-4, with D uncertain. The germline CDR1 and CDR2 sequences are SGHRS and YFSETQ. V gave up 0 bases and J gave up 8 bases, with 12 bases separating them. This CDR3 has 14 amino acids. The CDR3 bases are TGCGCCAGCAGCTTGGGGAATCGGGTAGACATTCAGTACTTC. This encodes CASSLGNRVDIQYF.

J is TRBJ1-2 and V is TRBV6-5; tentative D call: TRBD1 (5 bases). CDR1 and CDR2 (germline): MNHEY, SVGAGI. The CDR3 length is 13 residues. The V end lost 6 bases, the J end lost 0 bases, and 8 bases lay between the germline ends. CDR3 region: CASRGQPNYGYTF. CDR3 sequence (DNA): TGTGCCAGCAGAGGACAACCTAACTATGGCTACACCTTC.

The chain uses TRBV10-1 and TRBJ1-1; D gene ambiguous. There are 15 residues in the CDR3. Trimming pared 1 base from V and 5 bases from J, leaving 14 bases between. Germline assignment: CDR1 WNHNN and CDR2 SYGVQD (reference sequence). The CDR3 DNA reads TGCGCCAGCAGTGAGTTGGTAGGGAGTAAGACTGAAGCTTTCTTT. Translated: CASSELVGSKTEAFF.

This CDR3 reads CAISESADTQYF. CDR3 sequence (DNA): TGTGCCATCAGTGAATCGGCAGATACGCAGTATTTT. The chain uses TRBV10-3 and TRBJ2-3, with D unclear. From germline, CDR1 is ENHRY and CDR2 SYGVKD. This CDR3 region has 12 residues. Trimming took 3 bases from V and 4 from J, leaving 5 bases between them.

This clone was recorded only once. In DNA, the CDR3 is TGTGCCAGTAATAAGAGGGTAGGGAACACTGAAGCTTTCTTT. This translates into CASNKRVGNTEAFF. The J gene is TRBJ1-1, the V gene TRBV19; D unresolved. CDR1 and CDR2 from the germline V gene are LNHDA and SQIVND (reference sequence). Trimming shortened V by 7 bases and J by 1 base, and 13 bases separated the two germline ends. The CDR3 loop spans 14 amino acids.

This clone has a handful of counts. The chain combines TRBV29-1 with TRBJ1-1, with no clear D. V dropped 6 bases and J dropped 5 bases, with 16 bases sitting between them. This CDR3 contains 13 residues. The germline gives CDR1 SQVTM, CDR2 ANQGSEA. CDR3: CSVHRGKKTEAFF. In nucleotides, the CDR3 is TGCAGCGTCCATCGGGGAAAAAAAACTGAAGCTTTCTTT. Supplemented by reference TRBV29-1 and TRBJ1-1, the full variable domain reads SAVISQKPSRDICQRGTSLTIQCQVDSQVTMMFWYRQQPGQSLTLIATANQGSEATYESGFVIDKFPISRPNLTFSTLTVSNMSPEDSSIYLCSVHRGKKTEAFFGQGTRLTVV.

A note on this clone: The junction and the germline gene differ at one end; a read error may be behind it. The chain uses TRBV5-6 and TRBJ1-2, with D possibly TRBD1 on 5 matching bases. Germline V gene data show CDR1 as SGHDT and CDR2 as YYEEEE. CDR3 length equals 15 residues. The CDR3 sequence: CATSGRGRRSYGYTF. CDR3 coding DNA: TGTGCCACCAGCGGTCGGGGACGGAGGTCCTATGGCTACACCTTC.

This rearrangement joins TRBV10-1 to TRBJ2-2; D uncertain. CDR3 length: 15 amino acids. V lost 6 bases, J lost 1 base, and 12 bases lay in between. Germline CDR1 and CDR2: WNHNN and SYGVQD (reference sequence). The CDR3 sequence is CASSERSLNTGELFF. CDR3 DNA sequence: TGCGCCAGCAGCGAAAGGTCCTTGAACACCGGGGAGCTGTTTTTT.

V usage is TRBV6-5 and J usage is TRBJ1-1; no firm D call. The CDR3 length is 13 residues. In germline, CDR1 is MNHEY, CDR2 SVGAGI. Between the trimmed V and J ends, which lost 6 bases and 0 bases, there was a span of 8 bases. The chain's CDR3 is CASRENMNTEAFF. CDR3 bases: TGTGCCAGCAGGGAGAATATGAACACTGAAGCTTTCTTT.

In DNA, the CDR3 is TGTGCCAGCAGCCGGACAGGGACCAGCTCCTACGAGCAGTACTTC. This codes for CASSRTGTSSYEQYF. The chain recombines TRBV28 with TRBJ2-7, with 8 positions matching TRBD1. This CDR3 has 15 residues. Germline V lookup: CDR1 MDHEN, CDR2 SYDVKM. V was pared by 6 bases and J by 0 bases, with 7 bases of the junction left unmatched.

The J gene is TRBJ2-3, the V gene TRBV5-1; 13 bases map to TRBD2. The CDR3 totals 16 residues. Per germline, CDR1 SGHRS and CDR2 YFSETQ. The V and J ends lost 0 bases and 5 bases, in that order; junction bases with no gene match: 3. The CDR3 DNA sequence: TGCGCCAGCAGCTTGGAACTAGCGGGGGGGCTAGATACGCAGTATTTT. Protein: CASSLELAGGLDTQYF.

The V and J genes are TRBV28 and TRBJ1-1; no clear D gene. The CDR3 runs to 15 residues. The germline V and J ends were trimmed by 2 bases and 0 bases, with 10 bases remaining between them. The germline CDR1 and CDR2 sequences are MDHEN and SYDVKM. CDR3: CASSLIGQVNTEAFF. CDR3 nucleotide sequence: TGTGCCAGCAGTTTAATAGGCCAAGTGAACACTGAAGCTTTCTTT.

This sequence joins TRBV28 and TRBJ1-6; D may be TRBD1 (5 bases). Per the germline V gene, CDR1 is MDHEN and CDR2 is SYDVKM. The V gene lost 6 bases and the J gene lost 9 bases, with 9 bases spanning the gap. The CDR3 loop spans 12 amino acids. For the CDR3, the DNA is TGTGCCAGCAGGGGGGATAGTTCACCCCTCCACTTT. Amino acid sequence: CASRGDSSPLHF.

V is TRBV24-1 and J is TRBJ2-1; weak D call: TRBD1 (7 bases). The CDR3 runs to 16 residues. Looked up from germline, CDR1 is KGHDR and CDR2 is SFDVKD. Trimming took off 4 bases at V and 7 bases at J, with 19 bases between the two ends. In DNA form, the CDR3 reads TGTGCCACCAGTGACCACGACAGGGTTCGGGGGAATGAGCAGTTCTTC. Protein product: CATSDHDRVRGNEQFF.

This chain links TRBV10-1 with TRBJ2-7, with 9 bases lining up with TRBD1. This CDR3 region has 15 residues. From germline, CDR1 is WNHNN and CDR2 SYGVQD (reference sequence). The ends lost 0 bases at V and 3 bases at J; junction bases unmatched: 3. This CDR3 is CASSESNRGLYEQYF. The CDR3 DNA sequence: TGCGCCAGCAGTGAGTCGAACAGGGGGCTCTACGAGCAGTACTTC.

Concerning this clone: This CDR3 is also generated by other DNA sequences in the sample. The chain joins TRBV6-5 to TRBJ2-7; the match to TRBD1 covers 8 bases. J was trimmed by 4 bases and V by 0 bases; bases with no gene match: 5. The CDR3 length is 15 residues. Germline V gene lookup returns CDR1 MNHEY and CDR2 SVGAGI. CDR3 residues: CASSYSYRGAYEQYF. The CDR3 DNA is TGTGCCAGCAGTTACTCGTACAGGGGGGCTTACGAGCAGTACTTC.

This clone has only a few counts. The chain couples TRBV3-1 (or the pseudogene TRBV3-2) to TRBJ2-7; 7 nucleotides line up with TRBD2. Germline CDR1 reads LGHDT; CDR2 reads YNNKEL (reference sequence). The CDR3 extends over 12 amino acids. V trimming: 1 base; J trimming: 6 bases; junction bases outside the gene matches: 0. DNA of the CDR3: TGTGCCAGCAGCCAAGGCGGGGGCGAGCAGTACTTC. Translating it yields CASSQGGGEQYF.